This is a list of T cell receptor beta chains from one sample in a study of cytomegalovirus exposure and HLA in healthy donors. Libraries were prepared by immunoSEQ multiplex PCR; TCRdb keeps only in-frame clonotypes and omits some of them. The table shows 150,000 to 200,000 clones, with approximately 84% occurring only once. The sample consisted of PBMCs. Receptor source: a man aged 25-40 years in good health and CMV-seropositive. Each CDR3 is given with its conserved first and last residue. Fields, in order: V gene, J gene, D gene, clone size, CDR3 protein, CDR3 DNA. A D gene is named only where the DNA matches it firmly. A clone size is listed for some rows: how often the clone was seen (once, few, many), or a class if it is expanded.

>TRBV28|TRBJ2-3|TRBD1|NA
CASRLRGQGTDTQYF
TGTGCCAGCCGTCTGAGGGGACAGGGCACAGATACGCAGTATTTT
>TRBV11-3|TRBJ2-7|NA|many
CASSPGGRGSYEQYF
TGTGCCAGCAGCCCCGGTGGGCGGGGCTCCTACGAGCAGTACTTC
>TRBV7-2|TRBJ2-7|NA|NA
CASSRTGYEQYF
TGTGCCAGCAGCCGGACTGGCTACGAGCAGTACTTC
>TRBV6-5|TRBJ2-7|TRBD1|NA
CASSKGTGYDEQYF
TGTGCCAGCAGCAAGGGGACAGGGTATGACGAGCAGTACTTC
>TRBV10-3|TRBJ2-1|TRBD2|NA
CAISGPGGGEQFF
TGTGCCATCAGTGGCCCGGGGGGAGGTGAGCAGTTCTTC
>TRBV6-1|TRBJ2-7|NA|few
CASSEALGSYSYEQYF
TGTGCCAGCAGTGAAGCGCTCGGGAGCTATTCCTACGAGCAGTACTTC
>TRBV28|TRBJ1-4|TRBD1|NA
CASSLSGGGEKLFF
TGTGCCAGCAGTTTATCAGGGGGCGGTGAAAAACTGTTTTTT
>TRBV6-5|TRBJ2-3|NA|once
CASSYTTSRSTDTQYF
TGTGCCAGCAGTTACACTACCTCCCGGAGCACAGATACGCAGTATTTT
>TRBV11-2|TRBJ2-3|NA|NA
CASSLDTQRTPRF
TGTGCCAGCAGCTTAGACACCCAGCGGACCCCGCGTTTT
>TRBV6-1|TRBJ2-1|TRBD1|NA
CASSEAVGTGSNEQFF
TGTGCCAGCAGTGAAGCGGTGGGGACAGGGAGCAATGAGCAGTTCTTC
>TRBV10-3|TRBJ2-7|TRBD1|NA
CAISESPKPGQGYEQYF
TGTGCCATCAGTGAGTCCCCCAAACCGGGACAGGGGTACGAGCAGTACTTC
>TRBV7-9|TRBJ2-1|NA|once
CASSLARDEQFF
TGTGCCAGCAGCTTAGCACGGGATGAGCAGTTCTTC
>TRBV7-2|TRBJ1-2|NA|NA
CASSLEGTGTRNYGYTF
TGTGCCAGCAGCTTAGAGGGTACGGGGACAAGGAACTATGGCTACACCTTC
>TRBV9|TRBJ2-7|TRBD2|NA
CASSVDAGGGYEQYF
TGTGCCAGCAGCGTAGATGCGGGAGGTGGCTACGAGCAGTACTTC
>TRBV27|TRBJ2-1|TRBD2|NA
CASSDRAGGAYNEQFF
TGTGCCAGCAGTGACAGAGCGGGAGGGGCCTACAATGAGCAGTTCTTC
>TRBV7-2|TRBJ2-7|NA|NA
CASSRTGREQYF
TGTGCCAGCAGCCGGACTGGGCGCGAGCAGTACTTC
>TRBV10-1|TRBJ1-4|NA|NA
CASSESGRGREKLFF
TGCGCCAGCAGTGAGTCCGGCAGGGGAAGGGAAAAACTGTTTTTT
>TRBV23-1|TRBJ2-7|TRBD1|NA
CASSQSSNNRDRGHEQYF
TGCGCCAGCAGTCAATCTAGTAATAATCGGGACAGGGGCCACGAGCAGTACTTC
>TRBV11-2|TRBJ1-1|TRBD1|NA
CASSLDRDTEAFF
TGTGCCAGCAGCTTGGACAGGGACACTGAAGCTTTCTTT
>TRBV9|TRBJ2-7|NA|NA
CASSVDGIEQYF
TGTGCCAGCAGCGTAGACGGGATCGAGCAGTACTTC
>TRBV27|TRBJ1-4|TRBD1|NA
CASSSPGQPNEKLFF
TGTGCCAGCAGTTCGCCGGGACAGCCTAATGAAAAACTGTTTTTT
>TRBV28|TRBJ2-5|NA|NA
CASRGWGAGRETQYF
TGTGCCAGCAGGGGTTGGGGCGCCGGGAGAGAGACCCAGTACTTC
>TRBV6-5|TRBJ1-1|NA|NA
CASSSQERAFF
TGTGCCAGCAGTTCACAGGAACGAGCTTTCTTT
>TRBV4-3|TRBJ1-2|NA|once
CASSQDKAGAGYGYTF
TGCGCCAGCAGCCAAGATAAGGCAGGAGCGGGTTATGGCTACACCTTC
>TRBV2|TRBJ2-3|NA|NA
CASTTGYTDTQYF
TGTGCCAGCACCACCGGGTACACAGATACGCAGTATTTT
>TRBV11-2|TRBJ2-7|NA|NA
CASSFTGVYEQYF
TGTGCCAGCAGCTTTACGGGAGTATACGAGCAGTACTTC
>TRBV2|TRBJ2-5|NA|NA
CASSDRAALQETQYF
TGTGCCAGCAGTGACAGGGCCGCCTTACAAGAGACCCAGTACTTC
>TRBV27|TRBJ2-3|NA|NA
CASRGDLGDWTDTQYF
TGTGCCTCACGAGGGGACCTAGGGGACTGGACAGATACGCAGTATTTT